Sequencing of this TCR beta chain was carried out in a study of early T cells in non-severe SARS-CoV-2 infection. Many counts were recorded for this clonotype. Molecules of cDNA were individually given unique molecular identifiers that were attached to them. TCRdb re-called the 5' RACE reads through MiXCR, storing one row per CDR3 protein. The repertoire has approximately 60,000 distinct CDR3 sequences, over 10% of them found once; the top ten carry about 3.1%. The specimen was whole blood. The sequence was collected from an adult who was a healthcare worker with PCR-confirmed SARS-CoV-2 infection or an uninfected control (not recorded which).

CDR3 region: CASRADRGETQYF. In DNA, the CDR3 is TGTGCCAGCAGAGCCGACAGGGGGGAGACCCAGTACTTC. The gene calls are TRBV2 and TRBJ2-5, with TRBD1 identical over 9 bases. This CDR3 spans 13 amino acids. The ends lost 6 bases at V and 5 bases at J; junction bases unmatched: 4. The germline V gene has CDR1 SNHLY and CDR2 FYNNEI. The entire variable domain, with the rest obtained from reference TRBV2 and TRBJ2-5, is as follows: EPEVTQTPSHQVTQMGQEVILRCVPISNHLYFYWYRQILGQKVEFLVSFYNNEISEKSEIFDDQFSVERPDGSNFTLKIRSTKLEDSAMYFCASRADRGETQYFGPGTRLLVL.